This passage covers 5 T cell receptor beta chains from one sample sequenced in a study of T cell repertoires in cytomegalovirus infection. TCRdb re-called the reads through MiXCR, storing one row per CDR3 protein. Among around 450,000 distinct CDR3 sequences listed, 30% to 40% were seen once. Sequenced: PBMCs. These TCRs come from a human donor in good health (CMV status not recorded). Some clones in this sample may be carry-over from other donors' samples.

The V and J genes are TRBV6-4 and TRBJ1-5; D gene ambiguous. V lost 10 bases, J lost 1 base, and 17 bases lay in between. The germline V gene encodes CDR1 MRHNA and CDR2 SNTAGT. CDR3 length equals 15 residues. The CDR3 loop is CAILHRPGSNQPQHF. In DNA, the CDR3 is TGTGCCATACTACATCGACCTGGGAGCAATCAGCCCCAGCATTTT.

The genes are TRBV15 and TRBJ1-5; no reliable D call. The CDR3 extends over 14 amino acids. Trimming took off 0 bases at V and 4 bases at J, with 7 bases between the two ends. CDR1 is LNHNV and CDR2 is YYDKDF in the germline V gene (reference sequence). The CDR3 is CATSRDTVNQPQHF. In nucleotides, the CDR3 is TGTGCCACCAGCAGAGATACAGTAAATCAGCCCCAGCATTTT.

In its sample, this clonotype was seen a few times. The V gene is TRBV27, the J gene TRBJ1-1; tentatively, D is TRBD1 (6 bases). Germline-derived CDR1 and CDR2 are MNHEY and SMNVEV (reference sequence). This CDR3 comprises 15 residues. Trimming left V 4 bases short and J 0 bases short, with 12 bases between. The CDR3 loop is CASSSTGLVNTEAFF. The CDR3 bases are TGTGCCAGCAGTTCCACAGGGTTGGTGAACACTGAAGCTTTCTTT.

Turning to this clonotype: A much larger clone differs by one base, so this may be a read error. The chain carries TRBV6-8 and TRBJ2-7, with 9 bases that match TRBD1. Germline CDR1 reads MNHGY; CDR2 reads SAAAGT. The CDR3 totals 15 residues. The CDR3 nucleotides are TGTGCCAGCAGTTACACCGGGACAGGGTCCTACGAGAAGTACTTC. Translated: CASSYTGTGSYEKYF.

The chain is built from TRBV19 and TRBJ1-2; the match to TRBD1 covers 12 bases. The CDR3 contains 13 residues. V shed 9 bases and J 8 bases; nucleotides not matched to a gene: 7. Germline-derived CDR1 and CDR2 are LNHDA and SQIVND (reference sequence). This CDR3 reads CASRGTGGFGYTF. The DNA for the CDR3 is TGTGCCAGCCGCGGGACAGGGGGCTTCGGCTACACCTTC.